Listed below are T cell receptor beta chains from one sample, sequenced in a study of T-cell memory formation after mild COVID-19. TCRdb recomputed calls from the 5' RACE reads with MiXCR, one row per CDR3 protein. The data contain more than 80,000 distinct CDR3 sequences, about 18% of them singletons. The sequencing sample was made of PBMCs or a T cell subset sorted from them (not recorded which). The receptors shown here come from an adult woman who had mild COVID-19 (a few samples of this study predate the infection). Cell type and time point are not known. Both conserved end residues are part of each CDR3.

v_call: TRBV20-1; j_call: TRBJ2-1; cdr3_aa: CSATGFSSSEQFF
v_call: TRBV4-1; j_call: TRBJ1-2; cdr3_aa: CASRGQGRRSDGYTF
v_call: TRBV7-9; j_call: TRBJ1-1; cdr3_aa: CASSSGTGGTEAFF
v_call: TRBV19; j_call: TRBJ2-7; cdr3_aa: CASSIGQGVTYEQYF
v_call: TRBV6-5; j_call: TRBJ1-2; cdr3_aa: CASRSDRLYGYTF
v_call: TRBV7-9; j_call: TRBJ2-3; cdr3_aa: CASSPGTSGRIQDTQYF
v_call: TRBV4-3; j_call: TRBJ2-5; cdr3_aa: CASSPGLAGQETQYF
v_call: TRBV7-9; j_call: TRBJ2-2; cdr3_aa: CASSFGYTGELFF
v_call: TRBV10-3; j_call: TRBJ2-1; cdr3_aa: CAISESNSVGYNEQFF
v_call: TRBV7-9; j_call: TRBJ2-7; cdr3_aa: CASSLVSSYEQYF
v_call: TRBV6-5; j_call: TRBJ2-7; cdr3_aa: CASSYDRDGYEQYF
v_call: TRBV7-2; j_call: TRBJ2-1; cdr3_aa: CASTLRIPKTDGWDSSYNEQFF
v_call: TRBV4-2; j_call: TRBJ2-7; cdr3_aa: CASSQYEQYF
v_call: TRBV5-1; j_call: TRBJ2-1; cdr3_aa: CASSLDPGGEQFF
v_call: TRBV6-2/TRBV6-3; j_call: TRBJ2-1; cdr3_aa: CASSYPREGFEQFF
v_call: TRBV24-1; j_call: TRBJ1-1; cdr3_aa: CATSEPQGQPVYKWNTEAFF
v_call: TRBV29-1; j_call: TRBJ2-7; cdr3_aa: CSVRGLGIAYEQYF
v_call: TRBV29-1; j_call: TRBJ2-7; cdr3_aa: CSVSGGGTSYEQYF
v_call: TRBV7-9; j_call: TRBJ2-2; cdr3_aa: CASSATSGLNTGELFF